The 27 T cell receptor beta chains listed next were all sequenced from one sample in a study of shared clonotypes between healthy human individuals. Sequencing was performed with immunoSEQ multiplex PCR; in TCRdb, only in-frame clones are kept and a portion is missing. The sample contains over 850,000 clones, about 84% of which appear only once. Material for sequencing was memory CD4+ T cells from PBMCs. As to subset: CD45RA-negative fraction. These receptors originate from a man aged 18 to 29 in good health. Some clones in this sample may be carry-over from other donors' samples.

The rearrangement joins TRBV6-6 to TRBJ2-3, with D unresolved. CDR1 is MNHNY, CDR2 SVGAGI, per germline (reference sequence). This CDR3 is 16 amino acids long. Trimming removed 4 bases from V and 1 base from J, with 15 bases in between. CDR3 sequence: CASSSGTDRGTDTQYF. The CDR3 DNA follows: TGTGCCAGCAGTTCGGGCACCGATCGGGGCACAGATACGCAGTATTTT.

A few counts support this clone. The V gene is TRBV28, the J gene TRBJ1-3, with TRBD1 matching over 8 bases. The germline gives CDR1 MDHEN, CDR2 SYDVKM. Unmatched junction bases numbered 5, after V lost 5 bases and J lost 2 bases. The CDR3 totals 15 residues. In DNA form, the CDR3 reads TGTGCCAGCAGTGCAGGGGGCGCGGCTGGAAACACCATATATTTT. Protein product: CASSAGGAAGNTIYF.

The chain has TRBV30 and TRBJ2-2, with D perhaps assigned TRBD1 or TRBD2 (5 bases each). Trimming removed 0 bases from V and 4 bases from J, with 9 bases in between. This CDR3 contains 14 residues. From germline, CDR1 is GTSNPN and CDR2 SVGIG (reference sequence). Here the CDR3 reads CAWSVGRITGELFF. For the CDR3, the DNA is TGTGCCTGGAGTGTGGGACGGATCACCGGGGAGCTGTTTTTT.

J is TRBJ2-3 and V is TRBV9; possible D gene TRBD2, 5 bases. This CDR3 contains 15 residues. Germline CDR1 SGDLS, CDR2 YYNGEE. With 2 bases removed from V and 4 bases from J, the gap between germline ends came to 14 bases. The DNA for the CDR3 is TGTGCCAGCAGCGTGGAGCCACACGGGGCAGATACGCAGTATTTT. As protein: CASSVEPHGADTQYF.

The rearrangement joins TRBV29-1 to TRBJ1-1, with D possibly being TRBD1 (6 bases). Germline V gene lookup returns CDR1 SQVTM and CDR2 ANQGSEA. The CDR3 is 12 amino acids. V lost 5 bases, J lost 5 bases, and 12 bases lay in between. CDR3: CSVTGWATEAFF. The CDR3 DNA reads TGCAGCGTTACAGGGTGGGCTACTGAAGCTTTCTTT.

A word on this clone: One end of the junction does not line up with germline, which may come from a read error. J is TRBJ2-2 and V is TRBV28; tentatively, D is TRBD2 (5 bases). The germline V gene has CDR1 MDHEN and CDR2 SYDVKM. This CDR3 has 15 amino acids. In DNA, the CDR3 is TGTGCCGGCAGTTTGCCGGGGAGGAACACCGGGGAGCTGTTTTTT. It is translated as CAGSLPGRNTGELFF.

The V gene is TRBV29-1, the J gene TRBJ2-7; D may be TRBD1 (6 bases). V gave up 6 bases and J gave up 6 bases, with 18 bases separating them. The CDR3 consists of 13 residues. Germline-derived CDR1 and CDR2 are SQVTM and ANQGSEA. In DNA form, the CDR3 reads TGCAGCGTCACTAAAGGTAACAGGGTCGAGCAGTACTTC. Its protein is CSVTKGNRVEQYF.

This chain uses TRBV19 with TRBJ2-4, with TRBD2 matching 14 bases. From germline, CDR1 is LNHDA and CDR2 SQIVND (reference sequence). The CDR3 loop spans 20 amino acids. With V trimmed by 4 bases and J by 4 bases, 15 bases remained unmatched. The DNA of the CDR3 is TGTGCCAGTAGTAAGGTGACCTCCGGGACTAGCGGGAGCAGGAAAAACATTCAGTACTTC. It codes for CASSKVTSGTSGSRKNIQYF.

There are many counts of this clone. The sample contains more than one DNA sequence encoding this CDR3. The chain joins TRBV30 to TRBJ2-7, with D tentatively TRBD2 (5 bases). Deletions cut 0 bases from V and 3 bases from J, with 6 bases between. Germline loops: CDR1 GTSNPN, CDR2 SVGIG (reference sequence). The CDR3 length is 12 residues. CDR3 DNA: TGTGCCTGGAGTGTAACTAGCTACGAGCAGTACTTC. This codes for CAWSVTSYEQYF.

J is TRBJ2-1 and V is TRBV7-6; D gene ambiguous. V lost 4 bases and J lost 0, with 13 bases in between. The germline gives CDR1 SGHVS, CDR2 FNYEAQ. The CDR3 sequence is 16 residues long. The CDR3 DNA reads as TGTGCCAGCAGCTACCTTCTACCAAGCTCCTACAATGAGCAGTTCTTC. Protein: CASSYLLPSSYNEQFF.

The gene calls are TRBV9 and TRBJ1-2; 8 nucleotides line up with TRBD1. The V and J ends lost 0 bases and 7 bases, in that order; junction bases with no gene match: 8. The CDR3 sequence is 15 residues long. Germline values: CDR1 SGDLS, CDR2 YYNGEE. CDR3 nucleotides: TGTGCCAGCAGCGTAGAGGCGCGTGGACAGGGTGGCTACACCTTC. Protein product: CASSVEARGQGGYTF.

The CDR3: CASSDGGASYEQYF. The CDR3 bases are TGTGCCAGCAGTGACGGGGGGGCATCCTACGAGCAGTACTTC. This rearrangement joins TRBV2 to TRBJ2-7; the match to TRBD2 covers 8 bases. Germline trimming cut 3 bases from V and 1 base from J; bases unmatched to any gene: 2. The CDR3 length is 14 residues. Per the germline V gene, CDR1 is SNHLY and CDR2 is FYNNEI.

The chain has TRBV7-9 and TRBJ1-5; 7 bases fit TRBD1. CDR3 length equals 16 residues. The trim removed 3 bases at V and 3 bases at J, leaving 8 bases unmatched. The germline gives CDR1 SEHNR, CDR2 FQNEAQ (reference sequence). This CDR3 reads CASSLNLGQLNQPQHF. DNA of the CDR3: TGTGCCAGCAGCTTGAATCTGGGACAGCTCAATCAGCCCCAGCATTTT.

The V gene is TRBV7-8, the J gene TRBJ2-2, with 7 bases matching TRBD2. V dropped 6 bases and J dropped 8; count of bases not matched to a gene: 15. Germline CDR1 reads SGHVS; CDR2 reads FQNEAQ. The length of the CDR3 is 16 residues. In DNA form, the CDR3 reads TGTGCCAGCAGGAAAGCGAGCGGGGCCCTAGGAGGGGAGCTGTTTTTT. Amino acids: CASRKASGALGGELFF.

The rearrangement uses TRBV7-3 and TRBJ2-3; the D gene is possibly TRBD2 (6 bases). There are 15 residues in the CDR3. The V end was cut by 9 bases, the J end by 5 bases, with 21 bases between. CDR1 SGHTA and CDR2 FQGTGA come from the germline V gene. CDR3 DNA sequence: TGTGCCAGTAGCGGTAATCCTAGGCTTGGAGATACGCAGTATTTT. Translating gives CASSGNPRLGDTQYF.

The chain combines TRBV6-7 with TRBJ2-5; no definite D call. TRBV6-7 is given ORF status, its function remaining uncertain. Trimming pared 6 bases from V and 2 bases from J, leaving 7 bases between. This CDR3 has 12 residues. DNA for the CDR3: TGTGCCAGCAGAACGGAACAAGAGACCCAGTACTTC. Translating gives CASRTEQETQYF.

The CDR3 protein is CASSPPVPHEQYF. CDR3 coding DNA: TGTGCCAGCTCACCACCCGTCCCCCACGAGCAGTACTTC. V usage is TRBV18 and J usage is TRBJ2-7, with no clear D. Trimming left V 0 bases short and J 5 bases short, with 8 bases between. The CDR3 consists of 13 residues. Germline assignment: CDR1 KGHSH and CDR2 LQKENI.

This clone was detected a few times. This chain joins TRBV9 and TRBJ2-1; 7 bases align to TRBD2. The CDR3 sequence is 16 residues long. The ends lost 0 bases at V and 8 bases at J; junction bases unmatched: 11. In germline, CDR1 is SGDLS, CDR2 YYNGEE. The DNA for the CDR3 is TGTGCCAGCAGCGTAGAAGGAAGGACTAGTGGAGATGAGCAGTTCTTC. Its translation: CASSVEGRTSGDEQFF.

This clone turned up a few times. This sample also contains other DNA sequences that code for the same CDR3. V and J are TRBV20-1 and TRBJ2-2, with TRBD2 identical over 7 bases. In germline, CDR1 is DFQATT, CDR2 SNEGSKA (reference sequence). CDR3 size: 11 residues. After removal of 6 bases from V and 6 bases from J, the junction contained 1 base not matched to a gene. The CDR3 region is CSAGGAGELFF. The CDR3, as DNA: TGCAGTGCGGGAGGGGCCGGGGAGCTGTTTTTT.

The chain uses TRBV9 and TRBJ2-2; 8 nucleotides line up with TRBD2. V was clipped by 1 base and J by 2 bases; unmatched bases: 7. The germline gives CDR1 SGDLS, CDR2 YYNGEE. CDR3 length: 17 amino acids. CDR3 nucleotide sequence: TGTGCCAGCAGCGTACGGCTAGCGGGCTCTAACACCGGGGAGCTGTTTTTT. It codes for CASSVRLAGSNTGELFF. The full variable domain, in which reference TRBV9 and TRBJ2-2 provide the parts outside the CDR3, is DSGVTQTPKHLITATGQRVTLRCSPRSGDLSVYWYQQSLDQGLQFLIQYYNGEERAKGNILERFSAQQFPDLHSELNLSSLELGDSALYFCASSVRLAGSNTGELFFGEGSRLTVL.

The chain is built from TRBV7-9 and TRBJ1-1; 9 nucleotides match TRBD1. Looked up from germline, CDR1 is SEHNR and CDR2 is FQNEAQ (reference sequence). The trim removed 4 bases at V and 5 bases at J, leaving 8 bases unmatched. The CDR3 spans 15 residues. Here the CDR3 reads CASSSQTGGSTEAFF. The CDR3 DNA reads TGTGCCAGCAGCTCCCAGACAGGGGGTAGTACTGAAGCTTTCTTT.

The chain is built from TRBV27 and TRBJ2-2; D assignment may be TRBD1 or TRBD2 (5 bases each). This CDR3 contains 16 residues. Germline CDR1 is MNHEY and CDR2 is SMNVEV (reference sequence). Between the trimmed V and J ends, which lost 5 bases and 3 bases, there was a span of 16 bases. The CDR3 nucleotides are TGTGCCAGCAGTGGGGGATATTCTTGGGACACCGGGGAGCTGTTTTTT. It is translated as CASSGGYSWDTGELFF.

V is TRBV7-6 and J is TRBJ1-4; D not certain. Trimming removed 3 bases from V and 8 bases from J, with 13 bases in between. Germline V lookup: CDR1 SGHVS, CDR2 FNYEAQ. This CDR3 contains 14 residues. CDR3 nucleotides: TGTGCCAGCAGCTTGACCCCGGGGAGAGAAAAACTGTTTTTT. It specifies CASSLTPGREKLFF.

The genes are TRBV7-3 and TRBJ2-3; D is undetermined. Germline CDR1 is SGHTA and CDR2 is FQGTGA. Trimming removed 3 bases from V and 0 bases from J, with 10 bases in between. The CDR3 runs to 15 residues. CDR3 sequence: CASSFDRSSTDTQYF. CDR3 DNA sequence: TGTGCCAGCAGCTTCGACCGCTCTAGCACAGATACGCAGTATTTT.

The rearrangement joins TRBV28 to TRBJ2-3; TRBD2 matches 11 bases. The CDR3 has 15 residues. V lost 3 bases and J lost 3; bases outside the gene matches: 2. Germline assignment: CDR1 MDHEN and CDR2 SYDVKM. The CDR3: CASSFTSGRTDTQYF. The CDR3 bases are TGTGCCAGCAGTTTCACTAGCGGGAGAACAGATACGCAGTATTTT. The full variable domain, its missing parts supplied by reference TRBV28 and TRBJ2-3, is DVKVTQSSRYLVKRTGEKVFLECVQDMDHENMFWYRQDPGLGLRLIYFSYDVKMKEKGDIPEGYSVSREKKERFSLILESASTNQTSMYLCASSFTSGRTDTQYFGPGTRLTVL.

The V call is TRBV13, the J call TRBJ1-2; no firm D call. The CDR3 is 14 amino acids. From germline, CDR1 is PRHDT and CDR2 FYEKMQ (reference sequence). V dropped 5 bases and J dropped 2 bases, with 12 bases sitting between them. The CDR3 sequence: CASSPSRQNYGYTF. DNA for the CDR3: TGTGCCAGCAGCCCCTCGAGGCAGAACTATGGCTACACCTTC. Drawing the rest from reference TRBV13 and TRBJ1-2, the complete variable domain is AAGVIQSPRHLIKEKRETATLKCYPIPRHDTVYWYQQGPGQDPQFLISFYEKMQSDKGSIPDRFSAQQFSDYHSELNMSSLELGDSALYFCASSPSRQNYGYTFGSGTRLTVV.

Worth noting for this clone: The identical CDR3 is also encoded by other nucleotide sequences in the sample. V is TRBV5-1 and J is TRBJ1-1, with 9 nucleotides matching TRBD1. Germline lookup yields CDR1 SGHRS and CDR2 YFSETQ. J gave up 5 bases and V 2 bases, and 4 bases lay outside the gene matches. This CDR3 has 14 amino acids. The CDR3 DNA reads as TGCGCCAGCAGCTTACAGGGGGCTGGGACTGAAGCTTTCTTT. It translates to CASSLQGAGTEAFF.